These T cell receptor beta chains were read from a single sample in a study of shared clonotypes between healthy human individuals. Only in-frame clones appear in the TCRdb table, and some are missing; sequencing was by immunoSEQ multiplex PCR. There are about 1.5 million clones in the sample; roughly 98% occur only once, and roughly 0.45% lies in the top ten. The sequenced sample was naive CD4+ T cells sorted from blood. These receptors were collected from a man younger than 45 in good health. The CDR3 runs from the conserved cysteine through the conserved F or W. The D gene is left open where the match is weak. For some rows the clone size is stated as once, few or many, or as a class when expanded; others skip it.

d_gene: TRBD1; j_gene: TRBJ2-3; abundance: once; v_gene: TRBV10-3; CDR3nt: TGTGCCATCAGTGCAGGGGGTCAGGGGGCAACAGATACGCAGTATTTT; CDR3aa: CAISAGGQGATDTQYF
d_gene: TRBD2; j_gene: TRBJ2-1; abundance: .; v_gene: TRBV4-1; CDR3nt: TGCGCCAGCAGCCAAGTTACTAGCGGGGACAATGAGCAGTTCTTC; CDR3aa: CASSQVTSGDNEQFF
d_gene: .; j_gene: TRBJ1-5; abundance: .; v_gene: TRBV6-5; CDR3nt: TGTGCCAGCACTTCTTTTCAGGGGATGGGGCAGCCCCAGCATTTT; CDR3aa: CASTSFQGMGQPQHF
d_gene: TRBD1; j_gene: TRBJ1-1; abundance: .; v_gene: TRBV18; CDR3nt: TGTGCCAGCTCACCAAGTCAGGGGGCGACGGGCACTGAAGCTTTCTTT; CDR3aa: CASSPSQGATGTEAFF
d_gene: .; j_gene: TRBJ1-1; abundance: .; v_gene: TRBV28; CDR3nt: TGTGCCAGCGAACCAGAAAGAGGACACCTTTTCATGAACACTGAAGCTTTCTTT; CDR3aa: CASEPERGHLFMNTEAFF
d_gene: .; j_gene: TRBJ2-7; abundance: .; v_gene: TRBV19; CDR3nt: TGTGCCAGTACCCTACAGGACTCCTACGAGCAGTACTTC; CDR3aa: CASTLQDSYEQYF
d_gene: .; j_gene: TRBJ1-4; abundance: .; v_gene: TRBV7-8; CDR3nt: TGTGCCAGCAGCGCGGATCAGGGCAGAGGTGAAAAACTGTTTTTT; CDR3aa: CASSADQGRGEKLFF
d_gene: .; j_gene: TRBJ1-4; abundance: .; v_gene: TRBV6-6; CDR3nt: TGTGCCAGCAGTTACCGTCGTGAAAAACTGTTTTTT; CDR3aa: CASSYRREKLFF
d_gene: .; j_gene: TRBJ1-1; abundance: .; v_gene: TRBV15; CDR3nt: TGTGCCACCAGCAGAGGGGGAACGGACACTGAAGCTTTCTTT; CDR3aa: CATSRGGTDTEAFF
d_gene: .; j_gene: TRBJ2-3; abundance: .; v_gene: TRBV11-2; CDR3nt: TGTGCCAGCAGCTTAAGGGACCCCCATCCGGACTACTACACAGATACGCAGTATTTT; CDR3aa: CASSLRDPHPDYYTDTQYF
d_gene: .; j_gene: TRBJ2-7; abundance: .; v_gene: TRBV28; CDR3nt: TGTGCCAGCGGATTAACAGGGAGCGAGCAGTACTTC; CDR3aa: CASGLTGSEQYF
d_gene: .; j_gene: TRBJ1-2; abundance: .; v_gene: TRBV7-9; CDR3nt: TGTGCCAGCAGCTTAATTAACTATGGCTACACCTTC; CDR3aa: CASSLINYGYTF
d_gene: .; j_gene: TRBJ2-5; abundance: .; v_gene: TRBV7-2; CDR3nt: TGTGCCAGCAGCTTAGCAAGGGAGAGAGAGACCCAGTACTTC; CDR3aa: CASSLARERETQYF
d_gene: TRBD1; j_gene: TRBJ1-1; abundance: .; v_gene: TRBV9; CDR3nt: TGTGCCAGCAACGTAGTGGACAGGGTTGGTGAAGCTTTCTTT; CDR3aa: CASNVVDRVGEAFF
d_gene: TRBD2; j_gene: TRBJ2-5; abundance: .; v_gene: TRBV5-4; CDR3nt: TGTGCCAGCAGCATTAGCGGGATCGGGGAGACCCAGTACTTC; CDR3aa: CASSISGIGETQYF
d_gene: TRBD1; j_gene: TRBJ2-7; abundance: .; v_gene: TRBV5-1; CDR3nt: TGCGCCAGCAGCTCAGCCGCTGGGGACAGCTTCGGCGAGCAGTACTTC; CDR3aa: CASSSAAGDSFGEQYF
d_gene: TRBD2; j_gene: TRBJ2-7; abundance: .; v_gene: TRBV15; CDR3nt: TGTGCCACCAGCAGGGGACTAGCGGGAGGGCTTGTGTACGAGCAGTACTTC; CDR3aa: CATSRGLAGGLVYEQYF
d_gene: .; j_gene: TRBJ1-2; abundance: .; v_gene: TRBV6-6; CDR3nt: TGTGCCAGCAGTTACTCGGTGGATGCCTATGGCTACACCTTC; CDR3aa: CASSYSVDAYGYTF
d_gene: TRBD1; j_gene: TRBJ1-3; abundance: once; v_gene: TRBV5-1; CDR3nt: TGCGCCAGCAGCCACCGAGGGGGACAGGTCACCTCTGGAAACACCATATATTTT; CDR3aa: CASSHRGGQVTSGNTIYF
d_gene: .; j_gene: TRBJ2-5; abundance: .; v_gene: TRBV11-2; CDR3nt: TGTGCCAGCAGCGCCTATGAGACCCAGTACTTC; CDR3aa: CASSAYETQYF
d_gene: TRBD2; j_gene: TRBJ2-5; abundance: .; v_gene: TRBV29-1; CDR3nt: TGCAGCGTGGCCCTAGCGGGAGGGGAGACCCAGTACTTC; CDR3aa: CSVALAGGETQYF
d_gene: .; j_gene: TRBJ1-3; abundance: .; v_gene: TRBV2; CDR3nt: TGTGCCAGCGGGGAGACTCCGGGACACTTCTCTGGAAACACCATATATTTT; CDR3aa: CASGETPGHFSGNTIYF
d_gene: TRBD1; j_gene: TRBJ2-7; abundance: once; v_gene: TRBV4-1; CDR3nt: TGCGCCAGCAGCCGAAGGACAGGGGGCTTTCCCCGCCCCTACGAGCAGTACTTC; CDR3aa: CASSRRTGGFPRPYEQYF
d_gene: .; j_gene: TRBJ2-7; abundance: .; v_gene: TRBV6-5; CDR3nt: TGTGCCAGCAGGGTCGGGAGCTCCTACGAGCAGTACTTC; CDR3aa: CASRVGSSYEQYF
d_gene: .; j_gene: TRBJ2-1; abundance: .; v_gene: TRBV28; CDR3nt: TGTGCCAGCAGTTACCCGGGACTGCACAATGAGCAGTTCTTC; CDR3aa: CASSYPGLHNEQFF
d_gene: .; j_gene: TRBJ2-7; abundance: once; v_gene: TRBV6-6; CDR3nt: TGTGCCAGCAGTTCCCCGGGGGCGGGCGAGCAGTACTTC; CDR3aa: CASSSPGAGEQYF
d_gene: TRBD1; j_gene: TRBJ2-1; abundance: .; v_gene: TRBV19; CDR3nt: TGTGCCAGTAGTGTAACAGGGGGCGCGTACAATGAGCAGTTCTTC; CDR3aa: CASSVTGGAYNEQFF
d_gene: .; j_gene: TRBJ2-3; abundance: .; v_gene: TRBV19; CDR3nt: TGTGCCAGTAGTATATCCGGGTTCACAGATACGCAGTATTTT; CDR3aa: CASSISGFTDTQYF
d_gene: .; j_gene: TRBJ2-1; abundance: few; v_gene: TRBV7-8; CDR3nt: TGTGCCAGCAGCAGGAGGGGGCGGGACTACAATGAGCAGTTCTTC; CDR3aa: CASSRRGRDYNEQFF
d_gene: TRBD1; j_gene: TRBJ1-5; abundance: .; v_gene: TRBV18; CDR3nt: TGTGCCAGCTCACCAACAGGGGTAAATCAGCCCCAGCATTTT; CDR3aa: CASSPTGVNQPQHF
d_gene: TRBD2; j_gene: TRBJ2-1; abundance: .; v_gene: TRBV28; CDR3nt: TGTGCCAGCAGTTTACGTCAGGGACTAGCGGTCTACAATGAGCAGTTCTTC; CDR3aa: CASSLRQGLAVYNEQFF